Following are 19 T cell receptor beta chains from one sample sequenced in a study of OX40 agonist ivuxolimab in advanced cancers. The data were produced by immunoSEQ multiplex PCR, yet TCRdb's version contains in-frame clones alone and is incomplete. The data show tens of thousands of clones, with 75% to 90% seen just once and 0.75% to 1% held by the top ten. The sequenced sample was CD4+ or CD8+ T cells sorted from blood, obtained in a trial of the OX40 agonist ivuxolimab. The receptors stem from an adult with an advanced solid tumor such as melanoma, head and neck, liver or kidney cancer.

The chain recombines TRBV15 with TRBJ1-6; D call uncertain. The CDR3 loop spans 13 amino acids. V was cut by 0 bases and J by 7 bases, with 4 bases left in between. Germline V gives CDR1 LNHNV, CDR2 YYDKDF (reference sequence). The CDR3 DNA reads as TGTGCCACCAGCAGAGATGAGAATTCACCCCTCCACTTT. Translation gives CATSRDENSPLHF.

There are a few counts of this clone. This chain connects TRBV9 to TRBJ2-5; 16 nucleotides align to TRBD2. The germline gives CDR1 SGDLS, CDR2 YYNGEE. V shed 3 bases and J 5 bases; nucleotides not matched to a gene: 7. The CDR3 length is 17 residues. DNA for the CDR3: TGTGCCAGCAGCGCGGGACTAGCGGGGGGGGTACGGGAGACCCAGTACTTC. This translates into CASSAGLAGGVRETQYF. Combining the CDR3 with reference TRBV9 and TRBJ2-5 gives the whole variable domain DSGVTQTPKHLITATGQRVTLRCSPRSGDLSVYWYQQSLDQGLQFLIQYYNGEERAKGNILERFSAQQFPDLHSELNLSSLELGDSALYFCASSAGLAGGVRETQYFGPGTRLLVL.

The chain has TRBV10-3 and TRBJ2-1, with D maybe TRBD1 (6 bases). Trimming shortened V by 8 bases and J by 2 bases, and 13 bases separated the two germline ends. Germline values: CDR1 ENHRY, CDR2 SYGVKD. This CDR3 is built from 14 residues. CDR3 in amino acids: CAILGDRTYNEQFF. The CDR3 nucleotides are TGTGCCATCCTAGGTGACAGGACCTACAATGAGCAGTTCTTC.

This chain joins TRBV4-2 and TRBJ2-3, with 7 bases aligning to TRBD2. V shed 1 base, J shed 5 bases, and the junction held 3 bases outside the gene matches. The CDR3 consists of 14 residues. Germline V gene data show CDR1 as LGHNA and CDR2 as YNFKEQ. In nucleotides, the CDR3 is TGTGCCAGCAGCCAAGGTACTAGCGAAGATACGCAGTATTTT. Translation gives CASSQGTSEDTQYF.

The CDR3 protein is CASSLTGGANTGELFF. The CDR3 DNA follows: TGTGCCAGCAGCTTAACAGGGGGAGCCAACACCGGGGAGCTGTTTTTT. V usage is TRBV7-3 and J usage is TRBJ2-2; TRBD1 is a possible D gene (6 bases). The CDR3 runs 16 residues. CDR1 and CDR2 (germline): SGHTA, FQGTGA. V was shortened by 0 bases and J by 2 bases, with 10 bases between the two germline ends.

This clone has at least ten counts. CDR3 loop: CSVTTVYGYTF. CDR3 coding DNA: TGCAGCGTTACGACAGTCTATGGCTACACCTTC. V gene TRBV29-1 combines with J gene TRBJ1-2, with TRBD1 as a possible D gene (5 bases). Germline CDR1 and CDR2: SQVTM and ANQGSEA. The CDR3 consists of 11 residues. V dropped 5 bases and J dropped 4 bases, with 8 bases sitting between them.

V gene TRBV2 combines with J gene TRBJ2-1, with D possibly TRBD2 on 6 matching bases. Trimming left V 9 bases short and J 4 bases short, with 19 bases between. Germline loops: CDR1 SNHLY, CDR2 FYNNEI. This CDR3 contains 15 residues. The CDR3 loop is CASRMQGLKYNEQFF. CDR3 bases: TGTGCCAGTCGAATGCAGGGACTCAAATACAATGAGCAGTTCTTC.

The chain uses TRBV12-2 and TRBJ1-2; the D segment call TRBD1 is taken from the table without a DNA check. TRBV12-2 constitutes a pseudogene. This CDR3 has 13 residues. The CDR3 protein is CASRPGQELGYTF. The DNA of the CDR3 is TGTGCAAGTCGCCCCGGACAGGAACTTGGCTACACCTTC.

The rearrangement joins TRBV5-6 to TRBJ2-7; no reliable D call. V was cut by 4 bases and J by 0 bases, with 8 bases left in between. CDR3 size: 13 residues. CDR1 is SGHDT and CDR2 is YYEEEE in the germline V gene. The CDR3 sequence is CASSRISSYEQYF. As DNA, the CDR3 is TGTGCCAGCAGCCGGATAAGCTCCTACGAGCAGTACTTC.

The chain combines TRBV11-1 with TRBJ2-5, with D maybe TRBD1 (8 bases). The ends were cut back, 5 bases at V and 5 bases at J, with 21 bases in the middle. Germline assignment: CDR1 SGHAT and CDR2 FQDESV (reference sequence). The CDR3 has 16 amino acids. CDR3 residues: CASSPGGRGAQETQYF. The DNA for the CDR3 is TGTGCCAGCAGCCCAGGGGGCCGGGGGGCCCAGGAGACCCAGTACTTC. Together with reference TRBV11-1 and TRBJ2-5, the CDR3 gives the full variable domain: EAEVAQSPRYKITEKSQAVAFWCDPISGHATLYWYRQILGQGPELLVQFQDESVVDDSQLPKDRFSAERLKGVDSTLKIQPAELGDSAMYLCASSPGGRGAQETQYFGPGTRLLVL.

The rearrangement links TRBV20-1 to TRBJ2-1; D call uncertain. CDR3 length equals 11 residues. Germline V gene data show CDR1 as DFQATT and CDR2 as SNEGSKA (reference sequence). Trimming removed 6 bases at V and 12 bases at J, with 15 bases between. CDR3 DNA sequence: TGCAGTGCACCCGGAACTGGGGTGCAGTTCTTC. It codes for CSAPGTGVQFF.

V gene TRBV20-1 combines with J gene TRBJ2-1, with TRBD2 as a possible D gene (5 bases). The CDR3 runs to 11 residues. In germline, CDR1 is DFQATT, CDR2 SNEGSKA (reference sequence). Trimming left V 7 bases short and J 9 bases short, with 13 bases between. CDR3 in DNA: TGCAGTGGCACGAACGGGATTGAGCAGTTCTTC. This translates into CSGTNGIEQFF.

The J gene is TRBJ1-1, the V gene TRBV7-2, with 7 nucleotides matching TRBD1. Germline-derived CDR1 and CDR2 are SGHTA and FQGNSA. V gave up 0 bases and J gave up 0 bases; unmatched junction bases: 1. CDR3 length: 15 amino acids. The CDR3 DNA reads as TGTGCCAGCAGCTTAGCGGGGACAGTGAACACTGAAGCTTTCTTT. Its translation: CASSLAGTVNTEAFF.

The V gene is TRBV29-1, the J gene TRBJ1-4, with 12 positions matching TRBD1. The trim removed 6 bases at V and 6 bases at J, leaving 11 bases unmatched. Per the germline V gene, CDR1 is SQVTM and CDR2 is ANQGSEA. This CDR3 spans 16 amino acids. The CDR3 DNA reads TGCAGCGTCTACGGGGGACAGGGGGCAGGGTATGAAAAACTGTTTTTT. Translated: CSVYGGQGAGYEKLFF.

This chain joins TRBV4-3 and TRBJ1-2; D gene unclear. V was shortened by 0 bases and J by 7 bases, with 12 bases between the two germline ends. From germline, CDR1 is LGHNA and CDR2 YSLEER. The CDR3 contains 14 residues. The CDR3 loop is CASSQEWGSSGYTF. The CDR3 DNA reads as TGCGCCAGCAGCCAAGAATGGGGAAGTAGTGGCTACACCTTC.

The chain recombines TRBV19 with TRBJ1-3; unclear D gene. V was cut by 1 base and J by 0 bases, with 7 bases left in between. The CDR3 totals 15 residues. Looked up from germline, CDR1 is LNHDA and CDR2 is SQIVND (reference sequence). The CDR3 spells CASSIGRSSGNTIYF. In DNA form, the CDR3 reads TGTGCCAGTAGTATAGGCAGAAGCTCTGGAAACACCATATATTTT.

The CDR3: CATSSPSGGDNEQFF. The DNA of the CDR3 is TGTGCCACCAGCAGCCCTAGCGGGGGGGACAATGAGCAGTTCTTC. The chain uses TRBV15 and TRBJ2-1, with 12 bases fitting TRBD2. Germline trimming cut 3 bases from V and 5 bases from J; bases unmatched to any gene: 2. The CDR3 has 15 residues. The germline CDR1 and CDR2 sequences are LNHNV and YYDKDF (reference sequence).

V is TRBV4-2 and J is TRBJ2-7; either TRBD1 or TRBD2 may fit D (5 bases each). Per germline, CDR1 LGHNA and CDR2 YNFKEQ. Between the trimmed V and J ends, which lost 4 bases and 4 bases, there was a span of 14 bases. The CDR3 has 14 amino acids. CDR3 nucleotides: TGTGCCAGCAGCCCCGGGGCTTACTCATACGAGCAGTACTTC. It yields the protein CASSPGAYSYEQYF.

The chain has TRBV5-3 and TRBJ2-3; D uncertain. TRBV5-3 is an open reading frame, and its role is uncertain. Between the trimmed V and J ends, which lost 5 bases and 5 bases, there was a span of 18 bases. The CDR3 is made up of 15 amino acids. The CDR3 DNA sequence: TGTGCCAGAAGTGTATCGGAATTACTCATAGATACGCAGTATTTT. Residues: CARSVSELLIDTQYF.